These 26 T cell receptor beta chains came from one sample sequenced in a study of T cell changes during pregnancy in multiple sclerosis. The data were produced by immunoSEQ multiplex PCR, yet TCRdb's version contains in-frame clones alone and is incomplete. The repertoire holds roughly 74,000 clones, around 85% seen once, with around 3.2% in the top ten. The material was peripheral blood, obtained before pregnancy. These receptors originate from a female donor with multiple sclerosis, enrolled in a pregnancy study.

CDR3 nucleotide sequence: TGTGCCAGCAGCAACCAAGGAGCGGGAGGGAGCTCCTACGAGCAGTACTTC. Its translation is CASSNQGAGGSSYEQYF. The chain is built from TRBV21-1 and TRBJ2-7; no check of the table's D call, TRBD2, against the DNA was made. TRBV21-1 is a documented pseudogene. The length of the CDR3 is 17 residues.

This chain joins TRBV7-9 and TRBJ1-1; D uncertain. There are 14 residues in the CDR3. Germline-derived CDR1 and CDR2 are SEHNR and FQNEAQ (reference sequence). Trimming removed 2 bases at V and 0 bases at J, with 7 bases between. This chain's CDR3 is CASSLSFMNTEAFF. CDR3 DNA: TGTGCCAGCAGCTTATCCTTTATGAACACTGAAGCTTTCTTT.

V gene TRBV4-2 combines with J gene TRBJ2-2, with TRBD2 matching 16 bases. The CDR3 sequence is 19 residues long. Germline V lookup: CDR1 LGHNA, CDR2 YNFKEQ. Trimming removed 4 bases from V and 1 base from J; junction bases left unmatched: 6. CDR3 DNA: TGTGCCAGCAGCCCCACGGGGACTAGCGGGGGGGGGAACACCGGGGAGCTGTTTTTT. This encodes CASSPTGTSGGGNTGELFF.

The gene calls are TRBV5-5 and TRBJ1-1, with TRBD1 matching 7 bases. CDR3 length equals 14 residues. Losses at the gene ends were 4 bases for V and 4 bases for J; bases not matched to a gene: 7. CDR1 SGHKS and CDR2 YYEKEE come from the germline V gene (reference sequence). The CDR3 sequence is CASSPRTGVTEAFF. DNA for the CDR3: TGTGCCAGCAGCCCACGGACAGGTGTCACTGAAGCTTTCTTT.

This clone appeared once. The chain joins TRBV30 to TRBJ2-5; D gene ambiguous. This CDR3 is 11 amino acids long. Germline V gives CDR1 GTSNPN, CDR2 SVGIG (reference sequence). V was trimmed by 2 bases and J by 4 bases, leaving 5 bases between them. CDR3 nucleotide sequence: TGTGCCTGGAGTATATCAGAGACCCAGTACTTC. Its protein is CAWSISETQYF.

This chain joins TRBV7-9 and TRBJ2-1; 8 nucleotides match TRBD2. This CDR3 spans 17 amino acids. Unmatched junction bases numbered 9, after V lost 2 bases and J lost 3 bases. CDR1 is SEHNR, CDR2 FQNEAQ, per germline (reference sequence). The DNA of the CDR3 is TGTGCCAGCAGCTTATTCGTGGGGGGACTAGTCTACAATGAGCAGTTCTTC. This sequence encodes CASSLFVGGLVYNEQFF.

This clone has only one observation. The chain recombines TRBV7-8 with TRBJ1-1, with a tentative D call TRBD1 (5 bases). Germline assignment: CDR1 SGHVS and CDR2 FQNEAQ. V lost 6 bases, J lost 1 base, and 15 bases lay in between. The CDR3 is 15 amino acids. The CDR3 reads CASSQGSNSNTEAFF. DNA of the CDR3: TGTGCCAGCAGTCAGGGTAGCAACTCGAACACTGAAGCTTTCTTT.

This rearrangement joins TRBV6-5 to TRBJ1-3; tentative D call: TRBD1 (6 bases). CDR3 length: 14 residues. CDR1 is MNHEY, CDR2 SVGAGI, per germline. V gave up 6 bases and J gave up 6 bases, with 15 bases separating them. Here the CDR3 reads CASSRRTALNTIYF. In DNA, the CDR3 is TGTGCCAGCAGCCGTAGGACAGCACTAAACACCATATATTTT.

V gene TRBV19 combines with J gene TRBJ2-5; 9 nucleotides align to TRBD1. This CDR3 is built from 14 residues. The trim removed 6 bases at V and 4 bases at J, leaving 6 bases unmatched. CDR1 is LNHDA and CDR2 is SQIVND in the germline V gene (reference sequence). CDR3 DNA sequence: TGTGCCAGTAGCAGAAGACAGGGGGGAGAGACCCAGTACTTC. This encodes CASSRRQGGETQYF. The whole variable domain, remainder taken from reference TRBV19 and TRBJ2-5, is DGGITQSPKYLFRKEGQNVTLSCEQNLNHDAMYWYRQDPGQGLRLIYYSQIVNDFQKGDIAEGYSVSREKKESFPLTVTSAQKNPTAFYLCASSRRQGGETQYFGPGTRLLVL.

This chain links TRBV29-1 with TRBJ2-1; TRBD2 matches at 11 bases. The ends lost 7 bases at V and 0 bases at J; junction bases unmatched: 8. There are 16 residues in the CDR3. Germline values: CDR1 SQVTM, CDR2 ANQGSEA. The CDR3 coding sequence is TGCAGCGCCGTGACTAGCGGGAAGAGCTCCTACAATGAGCAGTTCTTC. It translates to CSAVTSGKSSYNEQFF.

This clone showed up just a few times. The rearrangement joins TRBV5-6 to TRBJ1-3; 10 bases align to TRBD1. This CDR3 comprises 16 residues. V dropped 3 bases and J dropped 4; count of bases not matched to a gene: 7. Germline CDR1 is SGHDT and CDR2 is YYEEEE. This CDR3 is CASSSRTGGGGNTIYF. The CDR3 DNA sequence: TGTGCCAGCAGCTCTCGGACAGGGGGAGGAGGAAACACCATATATTTT.

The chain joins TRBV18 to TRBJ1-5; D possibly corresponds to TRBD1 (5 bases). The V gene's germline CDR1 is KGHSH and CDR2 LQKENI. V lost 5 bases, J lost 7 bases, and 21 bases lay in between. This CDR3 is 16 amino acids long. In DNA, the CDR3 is TGTGCCAGCTCATCAGACGGGACTGCTCTGGGCCAGCCCCAGCATTTT. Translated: CASSSDGTALGQPQHF.

This CDR3 is CASSSATSTDTQYF. The CDR3 bases are TGTGCCAGTAGTAGTGCGACTAGCACAGATACGCAGTATTTT. The chain joins TRBV19 to TRBJ2-3; D unclear. The germline V gene encodes CDR1 LNHDA and CDR2 SQIVND (reference sequence). This CDR3 spans 14 amino acids. V was cut by 4 bases and J by 0 bases, with 8 bases left in between.

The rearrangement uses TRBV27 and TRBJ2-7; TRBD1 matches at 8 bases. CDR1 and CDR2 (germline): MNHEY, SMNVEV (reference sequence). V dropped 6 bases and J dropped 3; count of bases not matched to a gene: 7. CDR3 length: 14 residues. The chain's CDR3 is CASSLTGAHYEQYF. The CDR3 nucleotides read TGTGCCAGCAGCCTGACAGGGGCCCACTACGAGCAGTACTTC.

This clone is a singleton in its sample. The CDR3 spells CASSYGQGARATEAFF. The CDR3 DNA reads TGTGCCAGCAGTTACGGACAGGGGGCGCGGGCCACTGAAGCTTTCTTT. This chain uses TRBV6-6 with TRBJ1-1; TRBD1 matches at 11 bases. Unmatched junction bases numbered 6, after V lost 2 bases and J lost 4 bases. Germline lookup yields CDR1 MNHNY and CDR2 SVGAGI (reference sequence). The CDR3 sequence is 16 residues long.

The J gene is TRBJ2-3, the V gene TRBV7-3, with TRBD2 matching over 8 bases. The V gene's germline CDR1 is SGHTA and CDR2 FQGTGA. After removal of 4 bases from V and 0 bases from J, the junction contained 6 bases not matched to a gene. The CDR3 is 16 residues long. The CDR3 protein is CASSYGLADSTDTQYF. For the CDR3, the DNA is TGTGCCAGCAGCTACGGACTAGCAGACAGCACAGATACGCAGTATTTT.

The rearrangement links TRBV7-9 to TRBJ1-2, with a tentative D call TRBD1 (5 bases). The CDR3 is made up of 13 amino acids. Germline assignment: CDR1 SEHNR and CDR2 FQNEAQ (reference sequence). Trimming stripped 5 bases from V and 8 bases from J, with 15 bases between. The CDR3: CASSLPAGLGYTF. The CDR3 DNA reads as TGTGCCAGCAGCCTTCCGGCAGGGTTAGGCTACACCTTC.

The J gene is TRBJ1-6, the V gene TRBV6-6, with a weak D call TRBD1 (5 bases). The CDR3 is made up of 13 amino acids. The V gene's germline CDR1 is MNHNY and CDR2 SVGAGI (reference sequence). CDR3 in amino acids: CAAGGVIDSPLHF. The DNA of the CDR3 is TGTGCGGCCGGGGGTGTGATTGATTCACCCCTCCACTTT.

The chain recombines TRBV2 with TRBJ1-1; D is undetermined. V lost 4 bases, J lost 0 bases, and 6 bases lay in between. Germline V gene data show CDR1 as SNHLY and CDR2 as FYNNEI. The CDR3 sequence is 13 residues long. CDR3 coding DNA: TGTGCCAGCAGTGGCACAGTGAACACTGAAGCTTTCTTT. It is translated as CASSGTVNTEAFF.

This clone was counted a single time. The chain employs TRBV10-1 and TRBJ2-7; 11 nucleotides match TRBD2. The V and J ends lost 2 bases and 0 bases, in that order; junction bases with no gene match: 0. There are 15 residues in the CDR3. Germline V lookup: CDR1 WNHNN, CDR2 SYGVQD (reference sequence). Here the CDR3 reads CASSEGLAGSYEQYF. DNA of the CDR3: TGCGCCAGCAGTGAGGGACTAGCGGGCTCCTACGAGCAGTACTTC.

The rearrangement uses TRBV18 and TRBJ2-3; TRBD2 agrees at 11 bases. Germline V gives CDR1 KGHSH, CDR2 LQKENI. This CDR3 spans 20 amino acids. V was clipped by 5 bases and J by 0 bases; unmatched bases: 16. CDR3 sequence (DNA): TGTGCCAGCTCATTTAGGCCGGGACTAGCGGAGACGTCTAGCACAGATACGCAGTATTTT. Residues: CASSFRPGLAETSSTDTQYF. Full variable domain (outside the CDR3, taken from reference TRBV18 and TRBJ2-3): NAGVMQNPRHLVRRRGQEARLRCSPMKGHSHVYWYRQLPEEGLKFMVYLQKENIIDESGMPKERFSAEFPKEGPSILRIQQVVRGDSAAYFCASSFRPGLAETSSTDTQYFGPGTRLTVL.

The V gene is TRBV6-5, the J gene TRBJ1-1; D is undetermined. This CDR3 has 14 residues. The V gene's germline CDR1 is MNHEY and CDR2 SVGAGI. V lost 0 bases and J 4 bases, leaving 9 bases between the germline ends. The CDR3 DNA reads TGTGCCAGCAGTTACTCTTCCCGGGGCACTGAAGCTTTCTTT. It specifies CASSYSSRGTEAFF.

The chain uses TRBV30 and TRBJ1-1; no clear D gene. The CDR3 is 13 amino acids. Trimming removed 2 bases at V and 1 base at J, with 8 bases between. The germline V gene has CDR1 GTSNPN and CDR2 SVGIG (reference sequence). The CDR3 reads CAWSRSGNTEAFF. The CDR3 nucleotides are TGTGCCTGGAGTAGGTCAGGGAACACTGAAGCTTTCTTT.

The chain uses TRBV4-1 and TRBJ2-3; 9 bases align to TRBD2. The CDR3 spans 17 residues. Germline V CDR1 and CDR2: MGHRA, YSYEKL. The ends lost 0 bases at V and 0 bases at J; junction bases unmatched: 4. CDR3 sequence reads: CASSQDGLAGSTDTQYF. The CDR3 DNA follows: TGCGCCAGCAGCCAAGACGGGCTAGCGGGGAGCACAGATACGCAGTATTTT.

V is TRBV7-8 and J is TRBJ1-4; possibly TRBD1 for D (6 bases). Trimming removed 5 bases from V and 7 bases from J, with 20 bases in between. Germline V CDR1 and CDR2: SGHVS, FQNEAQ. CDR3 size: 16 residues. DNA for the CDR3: TGTGCCAGCAGCCAAGGACGCAGGGGAATAGGTGAAAAACTGTTTTTT. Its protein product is CASSQGRRGIGEKLFF. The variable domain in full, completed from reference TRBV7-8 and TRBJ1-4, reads GAGVSQSPRYKVAKRGQDVALRCDPISGHVSLFWYQQALGQGPEFLTYFQNEAQLDKSGLPSDRFFAERPEGSVSTLKIQRTQQEDSAVYLCASSQGRRGIGEKLFFGSGTQLSVL.

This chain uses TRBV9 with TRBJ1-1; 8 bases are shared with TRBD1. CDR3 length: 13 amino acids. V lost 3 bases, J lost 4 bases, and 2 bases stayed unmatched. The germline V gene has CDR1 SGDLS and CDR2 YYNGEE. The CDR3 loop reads CASSAGGGTEAFF. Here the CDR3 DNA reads TGTGCCAGCAGCGCAGGGGGCGGCACTGAAGCTTTCTTT.